This TCR beta chain was recorded in a study of shared clonotypes between healthy human individuals. Assay: immunoSEQ multiplex PCR; the TCRdb copy retains only in-frame clones and omits some. The sample records 1.6 million or so clones, approximately 98.5% being singletons. The clonotype comes from a man under 40 in good health. Sequencing was performed on naive CD4+ T cells sorted from blood. The subset here: CD45RA+ positively selected.

In DNA, the CDR3 is TGTGCCGACGGGGAGGACTACACAGATACGCAGTATTTT. Translation: CADGEDYTDTQYF. The chain uses TRBV7-2 and TRBJ2-3; weak D call: TRBD2 (6 bases). Per germline, CDR1 SGHTA and CDR2 FQGNSA. The CDR3 extends over 13 amino acids. The V end was cut by 11 bases, the J end by 2 bases, with 14 bases between. The full variable domain, with the rest looked up from reference TRBV7-2 and TRBJ2-3, is GAGVSQSPSNKVTEKGKDVELRCDPISGHTALYWYRQSLGQGLEFLIYFQGNSAPDKSGLPSDRFSAERTGGSVSTLTIQRTQQEDSAVYLCADGEDYTDTQYFGPGTRLTVL.